This record covers a single TCR beta chain. Its antigen is not known. Vbeta (60) and Jbeta (13) primers were used in the PCR. Clones were read by immunoSEQ multiplex PCR, and TCRdb kept only the in-frame ones, dropping some. The data show 120,000 or so clones, approximately 77% seen once. The data originate from a study of cytomegalovirus exposure and HLA in healthy donors. Study-level findings and limits: Reports described diagnosis of cytomegalovirus status by the classifier as highly specific and sensitive. Approximately 17,000 TCR beta sequences were associated with HLA alleles at 0.05 false discovery rate in a later analysis. For most TCR beta V segments, an earlier analysis put the productive rate at about 87% or about 30% of the time.

CDR3 length: 15 amino acids. Germline CDR1 LNHDA, CDR2 SQIVND (reference sequence). With 5 bases removed from V and 3 bases from J, the gap between germline ends came to 16 bases. Healthy bone marrow donors made up the donors. This TCR came from a middle-aged man in good health and CMV-seropositive. Sequenced: PBMCs. This rearrangement joins TRBV19 to TRBJ2-5; possibly TRBD1 for D (6 bases). The CDR3 sequence: CASSPNIGTKETQYF. CDR3 nucleotide sequence: TGTGCCAGTAGTCCTAACATCGGGACAAAAGAGACCCAGTACTTC.